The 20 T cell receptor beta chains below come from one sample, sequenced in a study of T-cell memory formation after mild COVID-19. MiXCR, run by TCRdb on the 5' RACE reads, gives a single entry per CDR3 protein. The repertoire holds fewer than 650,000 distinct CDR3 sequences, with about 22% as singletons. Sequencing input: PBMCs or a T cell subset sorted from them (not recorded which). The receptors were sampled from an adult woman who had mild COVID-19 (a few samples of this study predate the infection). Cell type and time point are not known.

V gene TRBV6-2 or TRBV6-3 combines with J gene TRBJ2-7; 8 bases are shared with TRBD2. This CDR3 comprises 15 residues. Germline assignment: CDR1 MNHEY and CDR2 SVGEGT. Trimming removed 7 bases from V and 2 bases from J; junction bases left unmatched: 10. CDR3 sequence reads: CASIEAGVPPYEQYF. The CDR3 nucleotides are TGTGCCAGCATAGAAGCGGGAGTACCCCCCTACGAGCAGTACTTC.

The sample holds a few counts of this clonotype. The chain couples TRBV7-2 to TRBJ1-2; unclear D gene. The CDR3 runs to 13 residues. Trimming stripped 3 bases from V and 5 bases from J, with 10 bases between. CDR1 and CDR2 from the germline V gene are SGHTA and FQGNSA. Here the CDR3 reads CASSLADLYGYTF. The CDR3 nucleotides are TGTGCCAGCAGCTTGGCGGACTTATATGGCTACACCTTC. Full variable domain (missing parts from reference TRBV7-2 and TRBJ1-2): GAGVSQSPSNKVTEKGKDVELRCDPISGHTALYWYRQSLGQGLEFLIYFQGNSAPDKSGLPSDRFSAERTGGSVSTLTIQRTQQEDSAVYLCASSLADLYGYTFGSGTRLTVV.

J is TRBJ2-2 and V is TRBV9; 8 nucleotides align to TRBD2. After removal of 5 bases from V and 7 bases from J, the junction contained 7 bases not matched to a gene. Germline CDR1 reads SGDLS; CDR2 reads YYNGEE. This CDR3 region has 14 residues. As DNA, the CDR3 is TGTGCCAGCAGGAGTAGCGGGGATGTCGGGGAGCTGTTTTTT. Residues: CASRSSGDVGELFF.

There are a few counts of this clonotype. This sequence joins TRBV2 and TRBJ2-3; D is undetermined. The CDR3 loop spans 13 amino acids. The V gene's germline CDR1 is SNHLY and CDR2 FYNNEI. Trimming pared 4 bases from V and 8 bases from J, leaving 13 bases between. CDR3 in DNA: TGTGCCAGCAGTGCGATCCCCACGGGTACGCAGTATTTT. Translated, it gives CASSAIPTGTQYF.

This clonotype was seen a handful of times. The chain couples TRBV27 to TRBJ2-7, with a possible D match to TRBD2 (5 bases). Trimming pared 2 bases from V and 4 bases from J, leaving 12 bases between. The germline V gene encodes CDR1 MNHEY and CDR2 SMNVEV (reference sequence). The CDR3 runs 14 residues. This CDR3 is CASSLIGLGYEQYF. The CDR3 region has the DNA TGTGCCAGCAGTTTAATAGGACTGGGATACGAGCAGTACTTC.

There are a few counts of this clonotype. CDR3 nucleotide sequence: TGTGCCAGCAGCTTAGTCCTGCAAGATACGCAGTATTTT. Its protein is CASSLVLQDTQYF. The chain recombines TRBV7-9 with TRBJ2-3; the D is unclear. The V gene's germline CDR1 is SEHNR and CDR2 FQNEAQ (reference sequence). V lost 1 base to trimming and J lost 5 bases, with 7 bases between them. CDR3 length equals 13 residues.

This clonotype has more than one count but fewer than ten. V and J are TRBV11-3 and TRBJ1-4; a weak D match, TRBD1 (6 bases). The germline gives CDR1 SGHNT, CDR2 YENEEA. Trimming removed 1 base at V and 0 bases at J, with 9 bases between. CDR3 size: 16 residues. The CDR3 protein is CASSLGRTATNEKLFF. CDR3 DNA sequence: TGTGCCAGCAGCTTAGGAAGGACAGCAACTAATGAAAAACTGTTTTTT.

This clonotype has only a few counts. The CDR3 spells CASSLDSPGETQYF. CDR3 DNA: TGCGCCAGCAGCCTCGACAGTCCGGGGGAGACCCAGTACTTC. The rearrangement uses TRBV5-1 and TRBJ2-5; D is possibly TRBD1 or TRBD2 (5 bases each). V lost 4 bases and J 5 bases, leaving 15 bases between the germline ends. This CDR3 is 14 amino acids long. The germline V gene has CDR1 SGHRS and CDR2 YFSETQ.

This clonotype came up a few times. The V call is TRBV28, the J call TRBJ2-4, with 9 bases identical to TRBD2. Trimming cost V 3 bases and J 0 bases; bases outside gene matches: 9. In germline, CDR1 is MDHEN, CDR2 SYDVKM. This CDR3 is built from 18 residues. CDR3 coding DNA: TGTGCCAGCAGTTTGGGACAGAGACTAGCGGTAGCCAAAAACATTCAGTACTTC. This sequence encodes CASSLGQRLAVAKNIQYF.

CDR3 protein: CASGLEGLAGNEQFF. The CDR3 DNA follows: TGTGCTAGTGGTTTGGAGGGACTAGCGGGCAATGAGCAGTTCTTC. The chain recombines TRBV12-5 with TRBJ2-1, with 12 positions matching TRBD2. Germline V gene data show CDR1 as LGHNT and CDR2 as FRNRAP. V lost 1 base and J lost 6; bases outside the gene matches: 1. CDR3 size: 15 residues. Supplemented by reference TRBV12-5 and TRBJ2-1, the full variable domain reads DARVTQTPRHKVTEMGQEVTMRCQPILGHNTVFWYRQTMMQGLELLAYFRNRAPLDDSGMPKDRFSAEMPDATLATLKIQPSEPRDSAVYFCASGLEGLAGNEQFFGPGTRLTVL.

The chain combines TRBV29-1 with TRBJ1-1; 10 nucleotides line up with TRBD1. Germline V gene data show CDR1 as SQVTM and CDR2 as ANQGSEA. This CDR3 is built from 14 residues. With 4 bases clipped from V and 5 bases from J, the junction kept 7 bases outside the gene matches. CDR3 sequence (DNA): TGCAGCGTTGTTCGTGGACAGGGGGGTACTGAAGCTTTCTTT. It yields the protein CSVVRGQGGTEAFF.

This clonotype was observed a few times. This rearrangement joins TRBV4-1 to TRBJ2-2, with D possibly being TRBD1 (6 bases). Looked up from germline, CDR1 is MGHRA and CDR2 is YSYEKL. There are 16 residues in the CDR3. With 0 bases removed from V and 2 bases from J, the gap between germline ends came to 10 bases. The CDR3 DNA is TGCGCCAGCAGCCAAGAGACAGGAACTAACACCGGGGAGCTGTTTTTT. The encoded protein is CASSQETGTNTGELFF.

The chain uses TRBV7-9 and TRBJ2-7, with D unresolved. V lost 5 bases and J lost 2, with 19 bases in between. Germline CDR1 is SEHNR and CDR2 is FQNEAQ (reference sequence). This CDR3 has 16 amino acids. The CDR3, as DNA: TGTGCCAGCAGCCATAACTACCGGGTCAATCCCTACGAGCAGTACTTC. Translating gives CASSHNYRVNPYEQYF. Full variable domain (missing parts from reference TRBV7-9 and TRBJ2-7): DTGVSQNPRHKITKRGQNVTFRCDPISEHNRLYWYRQTLGQGPEFLTYFQNEAQLEKSRLLSDRFSAERPKGSFSTLEIQRTEQGDSAMYLCASSHNYRVNPYEQYFGPGTRLTVT.

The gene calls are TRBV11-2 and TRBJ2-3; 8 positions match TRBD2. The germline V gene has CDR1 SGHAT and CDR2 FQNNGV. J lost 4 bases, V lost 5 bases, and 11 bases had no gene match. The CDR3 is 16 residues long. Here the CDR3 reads CASSTHISGKSDTQYF. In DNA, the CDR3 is TGTGCCAGCAGCACCCATATTAGCGGGAAGTCAGATACGCAGTATTTT.

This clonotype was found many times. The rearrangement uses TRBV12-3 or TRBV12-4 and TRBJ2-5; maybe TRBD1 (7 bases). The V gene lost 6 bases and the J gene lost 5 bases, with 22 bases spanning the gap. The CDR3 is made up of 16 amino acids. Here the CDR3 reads CASREGAGIGFETQYF. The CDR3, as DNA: TGTGCCAGCAGGGAGGGGGCAGGAATTGGGTTCGAGACCCAGTACTTC.

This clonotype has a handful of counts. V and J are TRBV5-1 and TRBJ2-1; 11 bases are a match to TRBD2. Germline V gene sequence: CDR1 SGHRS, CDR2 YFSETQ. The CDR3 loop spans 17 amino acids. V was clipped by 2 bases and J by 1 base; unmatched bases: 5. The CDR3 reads CASSFGTSGPSYNEQFF. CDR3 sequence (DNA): TGCGCCAGCAGCTTCGGGACTAGCGGACCATCCTACAATGAGCAGTTCTTC.

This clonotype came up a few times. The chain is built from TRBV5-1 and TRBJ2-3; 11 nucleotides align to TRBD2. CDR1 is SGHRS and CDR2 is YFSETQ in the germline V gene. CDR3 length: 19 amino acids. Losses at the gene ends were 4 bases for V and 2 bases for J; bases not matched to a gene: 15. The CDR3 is CASSPQTSGISTATDTQYF. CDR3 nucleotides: TGCGCCAGCAGCCCCCAGACTAGCGGGATCTCAACAGCCACAGATACGCAGTATTTT.

CDR3 nucleotide sequence: TGTGCCACCAGTGAGGCTGCGGTTAGGGAGCAGTACTTC. It encodes CATSEAAVREQYF. The chain employs TRBV24-1 and TRBJ2-7; D not certain. V was cut by 4 bases and J by 7 bases, with 13 bases left in between. Per the germline V gene, CDR1 is KGHDR and CDR2 is SFDVKD. The CDR3 totals 13 residues.

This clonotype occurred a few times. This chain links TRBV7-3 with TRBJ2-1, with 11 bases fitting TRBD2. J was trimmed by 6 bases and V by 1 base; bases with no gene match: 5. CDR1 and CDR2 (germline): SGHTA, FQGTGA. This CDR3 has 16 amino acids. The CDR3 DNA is TGTGCCAGCAGCTTAAATGGACTAGCGGGCCCCAATGAGCAGTTCTTC. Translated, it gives CASSLNGLAGPNEQFF.

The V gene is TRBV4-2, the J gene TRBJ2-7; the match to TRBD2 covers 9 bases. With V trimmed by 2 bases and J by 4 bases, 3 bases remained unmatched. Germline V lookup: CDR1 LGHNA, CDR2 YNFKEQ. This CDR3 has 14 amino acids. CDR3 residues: CASSQFTSGYEQYF. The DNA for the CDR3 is TGTGCCAGCAGCCAATTCACTAGCGGGTACGAGCAGTACTTC.